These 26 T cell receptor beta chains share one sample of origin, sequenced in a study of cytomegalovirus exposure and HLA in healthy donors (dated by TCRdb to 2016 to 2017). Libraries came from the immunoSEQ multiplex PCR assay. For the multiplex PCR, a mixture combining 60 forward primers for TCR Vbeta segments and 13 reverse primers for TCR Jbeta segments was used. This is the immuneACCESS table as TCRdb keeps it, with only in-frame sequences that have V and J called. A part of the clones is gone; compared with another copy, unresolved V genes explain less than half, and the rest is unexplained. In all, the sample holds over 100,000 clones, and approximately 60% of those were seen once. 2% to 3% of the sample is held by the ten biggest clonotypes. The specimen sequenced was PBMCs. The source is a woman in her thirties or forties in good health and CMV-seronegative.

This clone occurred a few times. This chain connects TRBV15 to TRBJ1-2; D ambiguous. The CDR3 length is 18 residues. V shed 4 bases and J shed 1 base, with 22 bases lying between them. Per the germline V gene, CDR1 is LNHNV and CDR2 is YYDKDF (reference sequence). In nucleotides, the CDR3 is TGTGCCACCAGCACCCGGAACAGTCTCTCCCTTCTTAACTATGGCTACACCTTC. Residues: CATSTRNSLSLLNYGYTF.

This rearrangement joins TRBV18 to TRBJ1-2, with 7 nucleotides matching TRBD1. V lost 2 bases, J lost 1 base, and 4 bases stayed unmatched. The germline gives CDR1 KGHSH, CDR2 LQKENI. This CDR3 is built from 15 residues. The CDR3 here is CASSPRTGFNYGYTF. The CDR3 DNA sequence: TGTGCCAGCTCACCAAGGACAGGATTTAACTATGGCTACACCTTC.

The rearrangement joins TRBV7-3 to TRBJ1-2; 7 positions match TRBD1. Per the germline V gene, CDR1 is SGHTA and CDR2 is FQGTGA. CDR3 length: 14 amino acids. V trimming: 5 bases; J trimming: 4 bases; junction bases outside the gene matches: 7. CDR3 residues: CASSTNRGVYGYTF. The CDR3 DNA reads TGTGCCAGCAGCACCAACAGGGGCGTCTATGGCTACACCTTC.

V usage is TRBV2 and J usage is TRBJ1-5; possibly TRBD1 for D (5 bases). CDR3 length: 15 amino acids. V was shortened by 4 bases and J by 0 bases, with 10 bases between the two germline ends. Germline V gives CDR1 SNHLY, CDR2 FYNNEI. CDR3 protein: CASSGGAYSNQPQHF. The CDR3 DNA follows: TGTGCCAGCAGTGGTGGGGCTTATAGCAATCAGCCCCAGCATTTT.

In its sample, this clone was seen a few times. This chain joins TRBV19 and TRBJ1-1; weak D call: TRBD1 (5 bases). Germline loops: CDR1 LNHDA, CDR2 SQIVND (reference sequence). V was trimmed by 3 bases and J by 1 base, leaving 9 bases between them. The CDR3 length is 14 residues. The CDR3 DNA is TGTGCCAGTAGTATCGGGGGGGAGAACACTGAAGCTTTCTTT. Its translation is CASSIGGENTEAFF.

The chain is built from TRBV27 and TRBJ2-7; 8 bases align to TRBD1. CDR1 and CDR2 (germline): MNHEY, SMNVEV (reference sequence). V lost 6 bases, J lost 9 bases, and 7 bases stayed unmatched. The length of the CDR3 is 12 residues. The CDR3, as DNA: TGTGCCAGCAGCTTCAGACAGGGGTCGCAGTACTTC. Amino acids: CASSFRQGSQYF.

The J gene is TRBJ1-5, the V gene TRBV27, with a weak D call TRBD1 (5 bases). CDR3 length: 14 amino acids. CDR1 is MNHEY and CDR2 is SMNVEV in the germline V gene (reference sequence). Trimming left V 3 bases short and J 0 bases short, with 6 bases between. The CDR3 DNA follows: TGTGCCAGCAGTTTTGACAGTAGCAATCAGCCCCAGCATTTT. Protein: CASSFDSSNQPQHF.

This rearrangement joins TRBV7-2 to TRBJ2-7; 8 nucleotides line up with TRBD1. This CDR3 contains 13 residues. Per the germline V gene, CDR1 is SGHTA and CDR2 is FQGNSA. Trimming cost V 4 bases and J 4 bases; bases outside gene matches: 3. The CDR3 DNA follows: TGTGCCAGCAGCTCACGGACAGGGTACGAGCAGTACTTC. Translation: CASSSRTGYEQYF.

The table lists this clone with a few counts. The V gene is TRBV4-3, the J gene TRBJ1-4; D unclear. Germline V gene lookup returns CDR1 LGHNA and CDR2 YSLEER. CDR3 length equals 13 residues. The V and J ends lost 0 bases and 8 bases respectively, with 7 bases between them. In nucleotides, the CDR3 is TGCGCCAGCAGCCAAGATCGGTACGAAAAACTGTTTTTT. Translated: CASSQDRYEKLFF.

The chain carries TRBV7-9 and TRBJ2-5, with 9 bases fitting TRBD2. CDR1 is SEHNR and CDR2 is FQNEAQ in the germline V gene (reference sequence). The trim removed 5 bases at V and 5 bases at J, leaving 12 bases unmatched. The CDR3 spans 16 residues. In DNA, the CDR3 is TGTGCCAGCAGCCAGACTAGCGGACTGCCAGAGGAGACCCAGTACTTC. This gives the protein CASSQTSGLPEETQYF.

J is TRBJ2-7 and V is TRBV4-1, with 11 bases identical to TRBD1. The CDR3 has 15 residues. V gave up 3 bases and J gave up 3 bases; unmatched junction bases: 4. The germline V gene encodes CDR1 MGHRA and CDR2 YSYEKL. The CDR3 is CASSHQGQGVYEQYF. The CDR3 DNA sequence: TGCGCCAGCAGCCACCAGGGACAGGGGGTCTACGAGCAGTACTTC.

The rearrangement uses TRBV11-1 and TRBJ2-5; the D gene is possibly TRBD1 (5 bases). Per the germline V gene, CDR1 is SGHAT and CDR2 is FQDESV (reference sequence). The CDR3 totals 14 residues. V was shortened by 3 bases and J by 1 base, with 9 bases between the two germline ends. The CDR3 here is CASSLGRAQETQYF. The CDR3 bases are TGTGCCAGCAGCTTGGGCAGGGCCCAAGAGACCCAGTACTTC.

Here the CDR3 DNA reads TGTGCCAGCAGTGAAGCGGGGGGGCGGACTGAAGCTTTCTTT. Its protein is CASSEAGGRTEAFF. J is TRBJ1-1 and V is TRBV6-1; D may be TRBD1 (6 bases). Germline V gene sequence: CDR1 MNHNS, CDR2 SASEGT. This CDR3 has 14 residues. V shed 0 bases and J shed 5 bases, with 10 bases lying between them.

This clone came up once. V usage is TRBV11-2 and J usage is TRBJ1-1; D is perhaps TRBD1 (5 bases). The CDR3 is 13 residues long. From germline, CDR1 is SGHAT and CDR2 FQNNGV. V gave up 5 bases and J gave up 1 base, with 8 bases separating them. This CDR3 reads CASSPTANTEAFF. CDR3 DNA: TGTGCCAGCAGCCCGACAGCGAACACTGAAGCTTTCTTT.

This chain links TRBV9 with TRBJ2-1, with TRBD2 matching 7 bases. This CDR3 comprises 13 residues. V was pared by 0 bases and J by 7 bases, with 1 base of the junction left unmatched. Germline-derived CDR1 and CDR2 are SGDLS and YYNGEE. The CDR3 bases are TGTGCCAGCAGCGTAGGGGGAGGGAATGAGCAGTTCTTC. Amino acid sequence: CASSVGGGNEQFF.

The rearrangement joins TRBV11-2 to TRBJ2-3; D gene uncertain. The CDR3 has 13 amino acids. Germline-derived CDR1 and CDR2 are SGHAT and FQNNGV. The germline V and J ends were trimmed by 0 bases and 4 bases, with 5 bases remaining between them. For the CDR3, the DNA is TGTGCCAGCAGCTTAGAAGCACCAGATACGCAGTATTTT. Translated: CASSLEAPDTQYF.

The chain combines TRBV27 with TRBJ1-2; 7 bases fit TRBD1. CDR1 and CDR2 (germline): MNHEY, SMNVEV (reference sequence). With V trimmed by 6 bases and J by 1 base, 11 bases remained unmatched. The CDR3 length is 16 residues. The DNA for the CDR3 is TGTGCCAGCAGGCCCTCGTCCGGGACAGTTAACTATGGCTACACCTTC. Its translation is CASRPSSGTVNYGYTF.

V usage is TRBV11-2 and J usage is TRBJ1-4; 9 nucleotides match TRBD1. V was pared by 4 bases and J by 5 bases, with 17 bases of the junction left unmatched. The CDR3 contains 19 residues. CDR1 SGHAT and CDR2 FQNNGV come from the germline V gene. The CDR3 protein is CASSSTHSPGQGSNEKLFF. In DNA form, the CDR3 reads TGTGCCAGCAGCTCAACCCACTCCCCGGGACAGGGTTCAAATGAAAAACTGTTTTTT.

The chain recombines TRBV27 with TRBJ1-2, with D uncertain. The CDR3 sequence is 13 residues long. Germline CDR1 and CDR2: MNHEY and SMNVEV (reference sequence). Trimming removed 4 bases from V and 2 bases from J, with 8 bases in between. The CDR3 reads CASSWRENYGYTF. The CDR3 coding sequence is TGTGCCAGCAGTTGGAGAGAGAACTATGGCTACACCTTC.

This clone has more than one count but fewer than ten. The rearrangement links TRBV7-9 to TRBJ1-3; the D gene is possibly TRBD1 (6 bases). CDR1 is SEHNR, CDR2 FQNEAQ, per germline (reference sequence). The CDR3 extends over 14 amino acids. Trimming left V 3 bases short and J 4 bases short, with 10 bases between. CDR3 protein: CASSLSTGGNTIYF. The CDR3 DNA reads TGTGCCAGCAGCTTGTCCACAGGGGGAAACACCATATATTTT.

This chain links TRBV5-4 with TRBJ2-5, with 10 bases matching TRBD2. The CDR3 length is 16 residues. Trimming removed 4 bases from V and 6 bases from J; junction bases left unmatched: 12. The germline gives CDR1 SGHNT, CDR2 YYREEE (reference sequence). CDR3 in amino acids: CASSAPGTSATQTQYF. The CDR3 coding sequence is TGTGCCAGCAGCGCCCCCGGGACTAGCGCAACTCAGACCCAGTACTTC.

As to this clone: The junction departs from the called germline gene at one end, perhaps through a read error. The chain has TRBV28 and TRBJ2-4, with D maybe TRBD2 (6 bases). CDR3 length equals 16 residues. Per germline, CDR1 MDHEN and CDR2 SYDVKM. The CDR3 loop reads CASSLSGGETKNIQYF. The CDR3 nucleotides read TGTGCCAGCAGCTTATCGGGCGGGGAAACCAAAAACATTCAGTACTTC.

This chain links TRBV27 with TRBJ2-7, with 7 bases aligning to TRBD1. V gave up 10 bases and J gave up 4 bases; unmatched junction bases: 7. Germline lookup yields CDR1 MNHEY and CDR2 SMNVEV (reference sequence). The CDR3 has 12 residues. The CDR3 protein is CATRDRVYEQYF. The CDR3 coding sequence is TGTGCCACCCGGGACAGAGTGTACGAGCAGTACTTC.

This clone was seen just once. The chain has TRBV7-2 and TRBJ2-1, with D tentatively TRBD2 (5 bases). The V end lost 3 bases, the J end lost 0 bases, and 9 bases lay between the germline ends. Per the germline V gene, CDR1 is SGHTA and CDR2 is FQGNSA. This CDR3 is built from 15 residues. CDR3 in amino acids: CASSLTGSSYNEQFF. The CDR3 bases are TGTGCCAGCAGCTTGACGGGGAGCTCCTACAATGAGCAGTTCTTC.

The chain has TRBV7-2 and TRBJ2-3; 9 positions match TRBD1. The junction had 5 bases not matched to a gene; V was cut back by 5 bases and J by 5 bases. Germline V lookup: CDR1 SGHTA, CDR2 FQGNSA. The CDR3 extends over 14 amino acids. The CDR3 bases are TGTGCCAGCAGCCAACAGGGGGCCGGAGATACGCAGTATTTT. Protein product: CASSQQGAGDTQYF.

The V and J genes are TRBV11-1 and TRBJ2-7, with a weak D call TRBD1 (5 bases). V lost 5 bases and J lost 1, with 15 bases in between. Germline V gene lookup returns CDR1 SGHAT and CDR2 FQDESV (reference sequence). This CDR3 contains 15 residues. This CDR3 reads CASSIEGQSSYEQYF. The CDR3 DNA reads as TGTGCCAGCAGCATCGAAGGACAATCGTCCTACGAGCAGTACTTC.